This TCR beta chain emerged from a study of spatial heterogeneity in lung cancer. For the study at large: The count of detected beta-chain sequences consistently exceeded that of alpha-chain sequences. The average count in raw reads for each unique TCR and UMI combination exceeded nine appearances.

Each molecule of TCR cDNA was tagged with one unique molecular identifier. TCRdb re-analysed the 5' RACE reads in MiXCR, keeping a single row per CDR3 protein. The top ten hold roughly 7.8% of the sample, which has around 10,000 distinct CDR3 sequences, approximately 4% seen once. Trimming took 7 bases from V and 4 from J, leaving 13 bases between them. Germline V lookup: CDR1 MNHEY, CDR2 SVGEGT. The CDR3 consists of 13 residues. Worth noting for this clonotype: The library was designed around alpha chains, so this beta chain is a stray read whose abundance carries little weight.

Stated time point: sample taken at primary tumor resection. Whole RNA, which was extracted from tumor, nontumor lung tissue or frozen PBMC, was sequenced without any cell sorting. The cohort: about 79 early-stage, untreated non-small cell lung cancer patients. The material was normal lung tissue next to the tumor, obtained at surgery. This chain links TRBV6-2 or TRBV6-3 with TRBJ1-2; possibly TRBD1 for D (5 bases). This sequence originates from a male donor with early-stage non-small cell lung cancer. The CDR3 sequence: CASIKDKSYGYTF. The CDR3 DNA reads TGTGCCAGCATCAAGGACAAATCCTATGGCTACACCTTC.